These 3 T cell receptor beta chains were all obtained from the same sample, sequenced in a study of cytomegalovirus exposure and HLA in healthy donors. Primers for the PCR totalled 60 Vbeta and 13 Jbeta. Sequenced by immunoSEQ multiplex PCR; TCRdb stores in-frame clones only, minus some. Of about 180,000 clones listed, over 70% were seen once; the top ten hold approximately 3.7%. Sequenced sample: PBMCs. These receptors all come from a woman aged 55-69 years in good health and CMV-seropositive.

The chain combines TRBV27 with TRBJ1-5; 7 nucleotides line up with TRBD1. The junction had 14 bases not matched to a gene; V was cut back by 8 bases and J by 7 bases. The germline V gene has CDR1 MNHEY and CDR2 SMNVEV (reference sequence). This CDR3 spans 15 amino acids. CDR3 bases: TGTGCCAGCGCATCCGACAGGGCTAGGGGACAGCCCCAGCATTTT. As protein: CASASDRARGQPQHF.

This chain joins TRBV18 and TRBJ2-7, with 7 bases matching TRBD2. The CDR3 covers 16 residues. Germline V gene lookup returns CDR1 KGHSH and CDR2 LQKENI. The trim removed 0 bases at V and 0 bases at J, leaving 5 bases unmatched. The CDR3 sequence: CASSPPAGEGSYEQYF. The CDR3 nucleotides read TGTGCCAGCTCACCACCGGCGGGAGAAGGCTCCTACGAGCAGTACTTC. The full variable domain, its missing parts supplied by reference TRBV18 and TRBJ2-7, is NAGVMQNPRHLVRRRGQEARLRCSPMKGHSHVYWYRQLPEEGLKFMVYLQKENIIDESGMPKERFSAEFPKEGPSILRIQQVVRGDSAAYFCASSPPAGEGSYEQYFGPGTRLTVT.

The V gene is TRBV19, the J gene TRBJ2-7; 9 bases align to TRBD1. CDR3 length equals 15 residues. CDR1 and CDR2 from the germline V gene are LNHDA and SQIVND (reference sequence). V shed 5 bases and J 10 bases; nucleotides not matched to a gene: 15. CDR3 sequence: CASSPDLPGQGGQYF. CDR3 bases: TGTGCCAGTAGTCCCGATCTTCCGGGACAGGGCGGACAGTACTTC.